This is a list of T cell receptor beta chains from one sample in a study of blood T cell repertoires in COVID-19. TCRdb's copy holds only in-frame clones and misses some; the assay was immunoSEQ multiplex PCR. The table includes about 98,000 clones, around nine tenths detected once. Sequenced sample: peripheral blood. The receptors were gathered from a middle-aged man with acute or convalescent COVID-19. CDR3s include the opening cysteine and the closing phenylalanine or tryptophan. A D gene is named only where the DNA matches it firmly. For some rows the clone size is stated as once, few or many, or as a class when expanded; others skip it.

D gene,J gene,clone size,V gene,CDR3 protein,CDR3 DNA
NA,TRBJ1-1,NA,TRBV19,CASSPTYNQPNTEAFF,TGTGCCAGTAGTCCGACATATAACCAACCGAACACTGAAGCTTTCTTT
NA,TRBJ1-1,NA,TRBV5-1,CASTEQGRANTEAFF,TGCGCCAGCACGGAGCAGGGAAGGGCGAACACTGAAGCTTTCTTT
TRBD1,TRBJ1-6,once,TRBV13,CASSFQTGRNPPLHF,TGTGCCAGCAGCTTCCAGACAGGGAGGAATCCACCCCTCCACTTT
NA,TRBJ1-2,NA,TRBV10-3,CAISERQGNYGYTF,TGTGCCATCAGTGAGCGCCAGGGGAACTATGGCTACACCTTC
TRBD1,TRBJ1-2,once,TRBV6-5,CASSLGQYYGYTF,TGTGCCAGCAGTTTGGGACAGTACTATGGCTACACCTTC
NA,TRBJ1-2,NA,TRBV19,CASGPRAYDYGYTF,TGTGCCAGTGGCCCCAGGGCGTACGACTATGGCTACACCTTC
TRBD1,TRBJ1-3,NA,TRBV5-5,CASSQSRDRVNTIYF,TGTGCCAGCAGCCAGTCCCGGGACAGGGTGAACACCATATATTTT
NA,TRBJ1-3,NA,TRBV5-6,CASSLYGGSGNTIYF,TGTGCCAGCAGCTTGTACGGGGGATCTGGAAACACCATATATTTT
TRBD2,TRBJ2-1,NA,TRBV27,CASSRGLAGSAAGQFF,TGTGCCAGCAGTAGGGGACTAGCGGGATCGGCAGCGGGGCAGTTCTTC
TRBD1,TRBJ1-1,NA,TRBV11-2,CASSLIGTVHTEAFF,TGTGCCAGCAGCTTGATCGGGACAGTCCACACTGAAGCTTTCTTT
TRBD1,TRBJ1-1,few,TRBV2,CASIPGQGNSRTEAFF,TGTGCCAGCATCCCGGGACAGGGGAACTCACGCACTGAAGCTTTCTTT
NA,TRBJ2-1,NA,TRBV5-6,CASSLVVSSYNEQFF,TGTGCCAGCAGCTTAGTGGTGAGCTCCTACAATGAGCAGTTCTTC
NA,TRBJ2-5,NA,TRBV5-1,CASSYTGTPKETQYF,TGCGCCAGCAGCTATACCGGGACACCGAAAGAGACCCAGTACTTC
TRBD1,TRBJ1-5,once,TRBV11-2,CASSLDRGPQPQHF,TGTGCCAGCAGCTTGGACAGGGGGCCTCAGCCCCAGCATTTT
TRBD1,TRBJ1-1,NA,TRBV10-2,CASRDSGGLRTEAFF,TGCGCCAGCAGGGATTCAGGGGGCTTGCGAACTGAAGCTTTCTTT
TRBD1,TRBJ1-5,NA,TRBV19,CASSRRQGATNQPQHF,TGTGCCAGTAGTAGACGACAGGGGGCAACCAATCAGCCCCAGCATTTT
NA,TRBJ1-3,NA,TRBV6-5,CASYGNTIYF,TGTGCCAGCTATGGAAACACCATATATTTT
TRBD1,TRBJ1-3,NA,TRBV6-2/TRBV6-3,CASSPRDSRRSGNTIYF,TGTGCCAGCAGTCCGCGGGACAGCCGACGATCTGGAAACACCATATATTTT
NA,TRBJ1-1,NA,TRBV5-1,CASSLAFGGATEAFF,TGCGCCAGCAGCTTGGCTTTCGGGGGGGCGACTGAAGCTTTCTTT
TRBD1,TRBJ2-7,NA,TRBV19,CASSIPGTGSGEQYF,TGTGCCAGTAGTATTCCCGGGACAGGCTCTGGGGAGCAGTACTTC
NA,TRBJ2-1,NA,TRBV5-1,CASSLPGNNEQFF,TGCGCCAGCAGCTTGCCGGGGAACAATGAGCAGTTCTTC
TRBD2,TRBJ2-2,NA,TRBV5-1,CASSLRLAGDTGELFF,TGCGCCAGCAGCCTCAGACTAGCGGGAGATACCGGGGAGCTGTTTTTT
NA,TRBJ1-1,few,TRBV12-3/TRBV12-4,CASSLGQNTEAFF,TGTGCCAGCAGTTTGGGACAGAACACTGAAGCTTTCTTT
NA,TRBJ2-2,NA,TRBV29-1,CSVPSTTGELFF,TGCAGCGTTCCTAGCACTACCGGGGAGCTGTTTTTT
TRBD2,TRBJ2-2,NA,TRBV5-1,CASSFPGLAALNTGELFF,TGCGCCAGCAGCTTCCCGGGACTAGCGGCTTTGAACACCGGGGAGCTGTTTTTT
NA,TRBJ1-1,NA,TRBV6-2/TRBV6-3,CASSSGGAGMDYAFF,TGTGCCAGCAGTTCGGGAGGGGCCGGGATGGACTACGCTTTCTTT
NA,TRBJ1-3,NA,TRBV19,CASSIVLGDSGNTIYF,TGTGCCAGTAGTATAGTCCTGGGAGACTCTGGAAACACCATATATTTT
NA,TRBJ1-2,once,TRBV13,CASSSDGQYVDGYTF,TGTGCCAGCAGCTCCGACGGACAGTACGTTGATGGCTACACCTTC
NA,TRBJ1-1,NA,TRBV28,CASSAVTGRGTEAFF,TGTGCCAGCAGCGCAGTTACAGGGAGGGGCACTGAAGCTTTCTTT
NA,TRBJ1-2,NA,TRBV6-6,CASSEQLLLNYGYTF,TGTGCCAGCAGCGAACAGCTACTCCTTAACTATGGCTACACCTTC
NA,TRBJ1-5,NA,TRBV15,CATSDSLGANQPQHF,TGTGCCACCAGCGATTCGTTAGGGGCCAATCAGCCCCAGCATTTT
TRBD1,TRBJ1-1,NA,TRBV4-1,CASSHAGQATEAFF,TGCGCCAGCAGCCATGCCGGACAGGCCACTGAAGCTTTCTTT
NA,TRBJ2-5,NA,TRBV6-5,CASKYSGSLETQYF,TGTGCCAGCAAATATTCCGGGTCTTTAGAGACCCAGTACTTC
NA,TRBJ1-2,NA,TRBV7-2,CASSLQGYGYTF,TGTGCCAGCAGCTTACAGGGGTATGGCTACACCTTC
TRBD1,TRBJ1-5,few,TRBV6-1,CASSDSDRGTNQPQHF,TGTGCCAGCAGTGATAGCGACAGGGGTACAAATCAGCCCCAGCATTTT
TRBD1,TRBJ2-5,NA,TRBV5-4,CASSLGTGVGKETQYF,TGTGCCAGCAGCTTGGGGACAGGGGTCGGGAAGGAGACCCAGTACTTC
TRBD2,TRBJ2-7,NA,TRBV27,CASSPLAGEGEQYF,TGTGCCAGCAGCCCACTAGCGGGAGAGGGTGAGCAGTACTTC
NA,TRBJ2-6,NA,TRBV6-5,CASSYGVASGANVLTF,TGTGCCAGCAGTTATGGTGTGGCCTCTGGGGCCAACGTCCTGACTTTC
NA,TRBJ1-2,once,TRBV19,CASSGAGWYGYTF,TGTGCCAGTAGTGGAGCAGGGTGGTATGGCTACACCTTC
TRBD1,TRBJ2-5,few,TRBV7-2,CASSSGTGWATQYF,TGTGCCAGCAGTTCCGGGACAGGGTGGGCGACCCAGTACTTC
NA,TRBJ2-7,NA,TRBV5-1,CASSLGSQGGSEQYF,TGCGCCAGCAGCCTAGGGAGTCAGGGGGGTAGCGAGCAGTACTTC
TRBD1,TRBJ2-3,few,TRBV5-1,CASSFTGGTDTQYF,TGCGCCAGCAGCTTCACAGGGGGTACAGATACGCAGTATTTT
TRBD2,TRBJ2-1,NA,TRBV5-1,CASSRGLAGGPGNEQFF,TGCGCCAGCAGCCGGGGACTAGCGGGAGGGCCTGGCAATGAGCAGTTCTTC
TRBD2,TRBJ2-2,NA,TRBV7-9,CASSLWGGGRGVPGELFF,TGTGCCAGCAGCTTGTGGGGCGGCGGGAGAGGAGTGCCCGGGGAGCTGTTTTTT
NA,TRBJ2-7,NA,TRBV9,CASSPRTGAGEQYF,TGTGCCAGCAGCCCTCGGACAGGAGCGGGCGAGCAGTACTTC
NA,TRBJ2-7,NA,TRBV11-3,CASSFSPGEQYF,TGTGCCAGCAGCTTCAGCCCGGGCGAGCAGTACTTC
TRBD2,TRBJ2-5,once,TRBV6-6,CASLYSGNGTQYF,TGTGCCAGCCTTTACAGCGGGAATGGAACCCAGTACTTC
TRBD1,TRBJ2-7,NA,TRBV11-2,CASGPGTESYEQYF,TGTGCCAGCGGACCCGGGACAGAATCCTACGAGCAGTACTTC
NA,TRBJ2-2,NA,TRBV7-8,CASSFNGGNTGELFF,TGTGCCAGCAGCTTTAACGGGGGGAACACCGGGGAGCTGTTTTTT
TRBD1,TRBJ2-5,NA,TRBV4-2,CASSQPGQGARETQYF,TGTGCCAGCAGCCAACCGGGACAGGGGGCTCGGGAGACCCAGTACTTC
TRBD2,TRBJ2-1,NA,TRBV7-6,CASSLISGSGYNEQFF,TGTGCCAGCAGCTTGATCAGCGGGAGTGGCTACAATGAGCAGTTCTTC
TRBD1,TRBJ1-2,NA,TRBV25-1,CASSEPGQAANYGYTF,TGTGCCAGCAGTGAACCCGGACAGGCAGCTAACTATGGCTACACCTTC
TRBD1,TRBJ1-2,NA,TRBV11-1,CASSPGQAYYGYTF,TGTGCCAGCAGCCCGGGACAGGCCTACTATGGCTACACCTTC
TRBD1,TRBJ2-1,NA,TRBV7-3,CASSSRQGSPFF,TGTGCCAGCAGCTCGAGACAGGGGTCGCCGTTCTTC
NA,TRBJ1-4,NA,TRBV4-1,CASSQDLLGGTNEKLFF,TGCGCCAGCAGCCAAGATTTGCTGGGGGGGACTAATGAAAAACTGTTTTTT